This TCR beta chain comes out of a study of shared clonotypes between healthy human individuals. This clone was detected only a few times. This CDR3 is 11 amino acids long. Per germline, CDR1 SQVTM and CDR2 ANQGSEA. The table came from immunoSEQ multiplex PCR; TCRdb's copy has only in-frame clones and leaves some out. This table holds over a million clones, 60% to 80% found once. The receptor was derived from a man between 18 and 29 years old in good health. Material: memory CD4+ T cells sorted from blood. The sample's subset: CD45RA-negative fraction. The chain is built from TRBV29-1 and TRBJ2-5; D might be TRBD1 or TRBD2, each matching 5 bases. The J call is doubtful: the DNA matches TRBJ2-7 better. CDR3 residues: CSAGDLYEQYF. The CDR3 nucleotides read TGCAGTGCCGGGGACCTCTACGAGCAGTACTTC.